Listed below are T cell receptor beta chains from one sample, sequenced in a study of neurological immune-mediated disorders. TCRdb independently ran MiXCR on the 5' RACE reads; one entry per CDR3 protein. The sample has under 85,000 distinct CDR3 sequences; roughly 4.9% are singletons. Material: PBMCs. The receptors were sampled from a human donor with multiple sclerosis. The donor label of this sample is uncertain. Each CDR3 is given with its conserved first and last residue. The order of the fields is J gene, clone size, D gene, V gene, CDR3 DNA, CDR3 protein. A D gene is named only where the DNA matches it firmly. Size tells how often a clone was seen (once, few, many) or the class of an expanded clone, and some rows leave it out.

j_call: TRBJ1-4
clone_size: many
d_call: .
v_call: TRBV5-1
cdr3_nt: TGCGCCAGCAGCTTGGAAGTGGGGGAGGGAGAAGAAAAACTGTTTTTT
cdr3_aa: CASSLEVGEGEEKLFF

j_call: TRBJ2-2
clone_size: many
d_call: TRBD2
v_call: TRBV4-1
cdr3_nt: TGCGCCAGCAGCCAAGATAAAACGGGGGGGCCGGACGGGGAGCTGTTTTTT
cdr3_aa: CASSQDKTGGPDGELFF

j_call: TRBJ2-3
clone_size: many
d_call: TRBD2
v_call: TRBV9
cdr3_nt: TGTGCCAGCAGCCCCAGACTAGCGGTGCCTGATGGGAATACGCAGTATTTT
cdr3_aa: CASSPRLAVPDGNTQYF

j_call: TRBJ1-6
clone_size: many
d_call: TRBD1
v_call: TRBV5-1
cdr3_nt: TGCGCCAGCACCTTAGTTGGCCCAGGGGGCGCGAGCACCAATAATTCACCCCTCCACTTT
cdr3_aa: CASTLVGPGGASTNNSPLHF

j_call: TRBJ1-1
clone_size: many
d_call: .
v_call: TRBV5-6
cdr3_nt: TGTGCCAGCAGCTTCCGCGGGAACACTGAAGCTTTCTTT
cdr3_aa: CASSFRGNTEAFF

j_call: TRBJ2-1
clone_size: many
d_call: .
v_call: TRBV5-1
cdr3_nt: TGCGCCAGCAGCTTGGCCCCGGGGTACAATGAGCAGTTCTTC
cdr3_aa: CASSLAPGYNEQFF

j_call: TRBJ2-1
clone_size: few
d_call: TRBD2
v_call: TRBV24-1
cdr3_nt: TGTGCCACCAGTGTCGGTAACGGGGGGAGGATTGAGCAGTTCTTC
cdr3_aa: CATSVGNGGRIEQFF

j_call: TRBJ2-7
clone_size: .
d_call: .
v_call: TRBV7-2
cdr3_nt: .
cdr3_aa: CASSFYICSATRVNEQYF

j_call: TRBJ1-1
clone_size: many
d_call: .
v_call: TRBV11-2
cdr3_nt: TGTGCCAGCGGCAGGGGATTAGGGACTGAAGCTTTCTTT
cdr3_aa: CASGRGLGTEAFF

j_call: TRBJ1-1
clone_size: .
d_call: .
v_call: TRBV4-1
cdr3_nt: TGCGCCAGCAGCCCCCTGGCCCCTTACACTGAAGCTTTCTTT
cdr3_aa: CASSPLAPYTEAFF

j_call: TRBJ2-2
clone_size: many
d_call: .
v_call: TRBV21-1
cdr3_nt: TGTGCCAGCCTACAGGGGAGGCACCGGGAGCTGTTTTTT
cdr3_aa: CASLQGRHRELFF

j_call: TRBJ2-2
clone_size: many
d_call: TRBD1
v_call: TRBV6-5
cdr3_nt: TGTGCCAGCAGTTATTCGCTCGCCGGGACAGGGGGGCCCGGGGAGCTGTTTTTT
cdr3_aa: CASSYSLAGTGGPGELFF

j_call: TRBJ1-1
clone_size: many
d_call: .
v_call: TRBV20-1
cdr3_nt: TGCAGTGCTAGAGATCGTCGGGTTGGGGGATACACTGAAGCTTTCTTT
cdr3_aa: CSARDRRVGGYTEAFF

j_call: TRBJ2-3
clone_size: many
d_call: TRBD2
v_call: TRBV20-1
cdr3_nt: TGCAGTGCCCCGGGACTAGGAGTAGATACGCAGTATTTT
cdr3_aa: CSAPGLGVDTQYF

j_call: TRBJ1-5
clone_size: many
d_call: TRBD1
v_call: TRBV5-1
cdr3_nt: TGCGCCAGCAAGGCAGGGGGGAATCAGCCCCAGCATTTT
cdr3_aa: CASKAGGNQPQHF

j_call: TRBJ2-1
clone_size: many
d_call: .
v_call: TRBV5-1
cdr3_nt: TGCGCCAGCAGCACCGCGATATCCTCCTACAATGAGCAGTTCTTC
cdr3_aa: CASSTAISSYNEQFF

j_call: TRBJ2-3
clone_size: many
d_call: .
v_call: TRBV27
cdr3_nt: TGTGCCAGCAGGAGCGGAGAGTGGACCACAGATACGCAGTATTTT
cdr3_aa: CASRSGEWTTDTQYF

j_call: TRBJ1-5
clone_size: many
d_call: .
v_call: TRBV29-1
cdr3_nt: TGCAGCGCCTCAAGGGGCACAGGGAACAATCAGCCCCAGCATTTT
cdr3_aa: CSASRGTGNNQPQHF

j_call: TRBJ2-7
clone_size: many
d_call: TRBD2
v_call: TRBV20-1
cdr3_nt: TGCAGTGCTGCGGGAGGGGGGGCCTACGAGCAGTACTTC
cdr3_aa: CSAAGGGAYEQYF

j_call: TRBJ2-7
clone_size: many
d_call: TRBD1
v_call: TRBV2
cdr3_nt: TGTGCCAGCAGCCTGGACAGGGGAGAGCAGTACTTC
cdr3_aa: CASSLDRGEQYF

j_call: TRBJ2-4
clone_size: many
d_call: .
v_call: TRBV20-1
cdr3_nt: TGCAGTGCAGGACAGGCGAACGGGGGAAACATTCAGTACTTC
cdr3_aa: CSAGQANGGNIQYF

j_call: TRBJ1-2
clone_size: many
d_call: TRBD1
v_call: TRBV6-5
cdr3_nt: TGTGCCAGCAGTCGAGACAGGGTGGGTGGCTACACCTTC
cdr3_aa: CASSRDRVGGYTF

j_call: TRBJ2-3
clone_size: many
d_call: TRBD2
v_call: TRBV6-5
cdr3_nt: TGTGCCAGCAACGGCGTGGCGGGGGGGGCAACAGATACGCAGTATTTT
cdr3_aa: CASNGVAGGATDTQYF

j_call: TRBJ2-1
clone_size: many
d_call: TRBD1
v_call: TRBV7-9
cdr3_nt: TGTGCCAGCAGCCCGGTCGGGACAGCCAACAATGAGCAGTTCTTC
cdr3_aa: CASSPVGTANNEQFF

j_call: TRBJ2-1
clone_size: .
d_call: TRBD2
v_call: TRBV20-1
cdr3_nt: TGCAGTGCTAGAGATTCGACTAGCGAAGTTCCCCAGTTCTTC
cdr3_aa: CSARDSTSEVPQFF

j_call: TRBJ2-6
clone_size: many
d_call: TRBD1
v_call: TRBV5-1
cdr3_nt: TGCGCCAGCAGCATCTCCGGGACAGGGTCCTCTGGGGCCAACGTCCTGACTTTC
cdr3_aa: CASSISGTGSSGANVLTF

j_call: TRBJ2-3
clone_size: .
d_call: .
v_call: TRBV4-2
cdr3_nt: TGTGCCAGCAGCCAAGATCGGATAGTCACAGATACGCAGTATTTT
cdr3_aa: CASSQDRIVTDTQYF

j_call: TRBJ2-7
clone_size: many
d_call: .
v_call: TRBV20-1
cdr3_nt: TGCAGTGCTAAGAGGGGACCTACCTACGAGCAGTACTTC
cdr3_aa: CSAKRGPTYEQYF

j_call: TRBJ2-1
clone_size: many
d_call: .
v_call: TRBV20-1
cdr3_nt: TGCAGTGCTAGGAGAAGGGGGAGTTACAATGAGCAGTTCTTC
cdr3_aa: CSARRRGSYNEQFF

j_call: TRBJ2-1
clone_size: many
d_call: .
v_call: TRBV10-3
cdr3_nt: TGTGCCATCAGTGATATATTTGCCGATGAGCAGTTCTTC
cdr3_aa: CAISDIFADEQFF

j_call: TRBJ2-1
clone_size: many
d_call: TRBD1
v_call: TRBV20-1
cdr3_nt: TGCAGTGCTGGACAGGGACGTGAGCAGTTCTTC
cdr3_aa: CSAGQGREQFF